Below, 11 T cell receptor beta chains from the same sample are listed, as sequenced in a study of T cell responses to AZD1222 COVID-19 vaccine (dated by TCRdb to 2020 to 2023). The library came from the immunoSEQ multiplex PCR assay. TCRdb stores this immuneACCESS table with in-frame sequences only. Part of the clones is absent; in the studies checked, under half of the shortfall reflects unresolved V genes, and no reason is known for the rest. The sample profile shows about 120,000 clones; approximately 90% of them were found once. The ten largest clones add up to roughly 2.6% of the sample. This specimen's time point label, per the study, means: baseline before first vaccination. The sequences come from peripheral blood, collected on day 0 of AZD1222 vaccination. These receptors all come from an adult in good health.

The J gene is TRBJ1-2, the V gene TRBV5-1, with TRBD1 as a possible D gene (5 bases). V was clipped by 4 bases and J by 2 bases, with 9 bases between them. The V gene's germline CDR1 is SGHRS and CDR2 YFSETQ. This CDR3 is 13 amino acids long. In DNA form, the CDR3 reads TGCGCCAGCAGCGCCGACAGAAACTATGGCTACACCTTC. Protein sequence: CASSADRNYGYTF.

This sequence joins TRBV11-2 and TRBJ1-6, with D uncertain. Trimming took 4 bases from V and 11 from J, leaving 12 bases between them. This CDR3 is built from 13 residues. Germline V gene sequence: CDR1 SGHAT, CDR2 FQNNGV. CDR3 amino acids: CASSSQAFAPLHF. CDR3 in DNA: TGTGCCAGCAGCTCCCAGGCCTTCGCACCCCTCCACTTT. The whole variable domain, filled in from reference TRBV11-2 and TRBJ1-6, reads EAGVAQSPRYKIIEKRQSVAFWCNPISGHATLYWYQQILGQGPKLLIQFQNNGVVDDSQLPKDRFSAERLKGVDSTLKIQPAKLEDSAVYLCASSSQAFAPLHFGNGTRLTVT.

J is TRBJ2-7 and V is TRBV3-1 (or the pseudogene TRBV3-2); 13 nucleotides align to TRBD2. The germline V gene has CDR1 LGHDT and CDR2 YNNKEL (reference sequence). This CDR3 region has 15 residues. After removal of 3 bases from V and 3 bases from J, the junction contained 2 bases not matched to a gene. DNA for the CDR3: TGTGCCAGCAGCCATGGACTAGCGGGAGACTACGAGCAGTACTTC. This encodes CASSHGLAGDYEQYF.

This chain connects TRBV4-2 to TRBJ1-2; D not certain. Per the germline V gene, CDR1 is LGHNA and CDR2 is YNFKEQ. CDR3 length: 12 residues. Trimming removed 3 bases from V and 2 bases from J, with 4 bases in between. The CDR3 DNA reads TGTGCCAGCAGCCAGGAAAACTATGGCTACACCTTC. This sequence encodes CASSQENYGYTF.

This chain joins TRBV4-2 and TRBJ1-1, with D perhaps matching TRBD1 (5 bases). The ends were cut back, 0 bases at V and 3 bases at J, with 14 bases in the middle. CDR1 is LGHNA and CDR2 is YNFKEQ in the germline V gene. CDR3 length: 16 amino acids. CDR3 residues: CASSQDLGRVDTEAFF. The CDR3 DNA reads TGTGCCAGCAGCCAAGATTTGGGCAGGGTTGACACTGAAGCTTTCTTT.

The chain combines TRBV4-2 with TRBJ2-2, with 8 bases lining up with TRBD1. V dropped 1 base and J dropped 6; count of bases not matched to a gene: 4. Per germline, CDR1 LGHNA and CDR2 YNFKEQ. CDR3 length: 15 amino acids. In DNA form, the CDR3 reads TGTGCCAGCAGCCAAGTCAACAGGGGGTCCGGGGAGCTGTTTTTT. Its translation: CASSQVNRGSGELFF.

The V gene is TRBV27, the J gene TRBJ2-5; D perhaps matches TRBD1 (5 bases). CDR1 and CDR2 (germline): MNHEY, SMNVEV (reference sequence). This CDR3 comprises 15 residues. With 4 bases removed from V and 7 bases from J, the gap between germline ends came to 19 bases. The DNA for the CDR3 is TGTGCCAGCAGTTCCATGCCCCAGGGTTCTGGGACCCAGTACTTC. Amino acid sequence: CASSSMPQGSGTQYF.

This clone appeared once. The chain links TRBV6-6 to TRBJ1-2; maybe TRBD1 (6 bases). V lost 2 bases to trimming and J lost 8 bases, with 15 bases between them. The germline CDR1 and CDR2 sequences are MNHNY and SVGAGI (reference sequence). The CDR3 has 14 amino acids. CDR3 loop: CASSYRQEVEGYTF. CDR3 nucleotide sequence: TGTGCCAGCAGTTACCGACAGGAAGTCGAAGGCTACACCTTC.

The chain links TRBV19 to TRBJ2-2, with unresolved D. Germline assignment: CDR1 LNHDA and CDR2 SQIVND (reference sequence). Trimming cost V 5 bases and J 5 bases, with 9 bases left between them. The CDR3 has 13 amino acids. The CDR3 protein is CASSVDITGELFF. As DNA, the CDR3 is TGTGCCAGTAGTGTCGACATAACCGGGGAGCTGTTTTTT.

The chain combines TRBV7-9 with TRBJ2-5; weak D call: TRBD1 (5 bases). Germline V gene lookup returns CDR1 SEHNR and CDR2 FQNEAQ (reference sequence). V was shortened by 1 base and J by 5 bases, with 11 bases between the two germline ends. The CDR3 sequence is 14 residues long. CDR3 in DNA: TGTGCCAGCAGCTTAGGACAGAGTTCGGAGACCCAGTACTTC. Encoded protein: CASSLGQSSETQYF.

The chain carries TRBV7-9 and TRBJ2-3, with unresolved D. CDR1 SEHNR and CDR2 FQNEAQ come from the germline V gene (reference sequence). V lost 5 bases to trimming and J lost 4 bases, with 13 bases between them. The CDR3 spans 14 residues. The CDR3 DNA is TGTGCCAGCAGCCCCCCGACTGGGGCAGATACGCAGTATTTT. Amino acids: CASSPPTGADTQYF.